These T cell receptor beta chains were read from a single sample in a study of CD8 T cells in ankylosing spondylitis. TCRdb used MiXCR to reprocess the 5' RACE reads, holding one entry per CDR3 protein. The table lists around 30,000 distinct CDR3 sequences, about 14% of them singletons. Sequenced material: blood. The receptors derive from a male donor with ankylosing spondylitis or in good health (not recorded which). Each CDR3 is given with its conserved first and last residue. The order of the fields is V gene, D gene, clone size, J gene, CDR3 protein, CDR3 DNA. A D gene is named only where the DNA matches it firmly. Size is omitted from some rows. Given values are once, few, many or a class for expanded clones.

>TRBV6-2/TRBV6-3|-|few|TRBJ2-7
CASSSTETYEQYF
TGTGCCAGCAGTTCTACAGAGACCTACGAGCAGTACTTC
>TRBV6-6|TRBD2|few|TRBJ2-3
CASSRNSGSTADTQYF
TGTGCCAGCAGTCGAAATAGCGGGTCAACTGCGGATACGCAGTATTTT
>TRBV28|TRBD2|few|TRBJ2-1
CASRTSGSNEQFF
TGTGCCAGCAGAACTAGCGGGAGTAATGAGCAGTTCTTC
>TRBV13|-|-|TRBJ1-1
CASSLGFGVYTEAFF
TGTGCCAGCAGCTTAGGCTTTGGAGTATACACTGAAGCTTTCTTT
>TRBV7-3|TRBD1|-|TRBJ2-2
CASSLHRGNTGELFF
TGTGCCAGCAGCTTACACAGGGGGAACACCGGGGAGCTGTTTTTT
>TRBV28|TRBD2|few|TRBJ2-7
CASSPPGGLLEQYF
TGTGCCAGCAGTCCCCCGGGGGGTTTACTTGAGCAGTACTTC
>TRBV7-6|-|-|TRBJ2-3
CASSPGTQSTDTQYF
TGTGCCAGCAGCCCCGGGACTCAAAGCACAGATACGCAGTATTTT
>TRBV15|TRBD1|few|TRBJ2-1
CATSREPGQRYNEQFF
TGTGCCACCAGCAGAGAACCGGGACAGCGATACAATGAGCAGTTCTTC
>TRBV24-1|-|-|TRBJ2-7
CATSAGRYEQYF
TGTGCCACCAGTGCTGGCAGGTACGAGCAGTACTTC
>TRBV20-1|-|-|TRBJ2-3
CSAPPQGTYTDTQYF
TGCAGTGCGCCGCCCCAGGGGACTTACACAGATACGCAGTATTTT
>TRBV7-2|TRBD1|-|TRBJ1-4
CASSNRQGEKLFF
TGTGCCAGCAGCAATAGACAGGGGGAAAAACTGTTTTTT
>TRBV5-1|TRBD1|few|TRBJ2-1
CASSLGTGSYNEQFF
TGCGCCAGCAGCTTGGGGACAGGGTCCTACAATGAGCAGTTCTTC
>TRBV19|-|-|TRBJ1-5
CASSIDDRSNQPQHF
TGTGCCAGTAGTATAGACGACAGAAGCAATCAGCCCCAGCATTTT
>TRBV29-1|TRBD1|few|TRBJ2-1
CSVETGGRQFF
TGCAGCGTTGAGACAGGGGGGCGGCAGTTCTTC
>TRBV25-1|-|-|TRBJ1-4
CASRTTGGAREKLFF
TGTGCCAGCCGTACTACAGGAGGGGCGCGGGAAAAACTGTTTTTT